The 17 T cell receptor beta chains presented below share a single source sample, sequenced in a study of cytomegalovirus exposure and HLA in healthy donors. PCR primers comprised 60 Vbeta and 13 Jbeta primers. Assay: immunoSEQ multiplex PCR; the TCRdb copy retains only in-frame clones and omits some. This table holds roughly 100,000 clones, around 75% found once. Sequenced: PBMCs. The source is a man younger than 35 in good health and CMV-seropositive.

The chain employs TRBV30 and TRBJ2-6, with TRBD1 matching 8 bases. CDR3 size: 17 residues. From germline, CDR1 is GTSNPN and CDR2 SVGIG (reference sequence). The V gene end was trimmed by 2 bases and the J gene end by 0 bases; junction bases not matched to a gene: 6. The CDR3 region is CAWSRDRTSSGANVLTF. The CDR3 nucleotides read TGTGCCTGGAGTCGGGACAGGACGAGCTCTGGGGCCAACGTCCTGACTTTC. Full variable domain (missing parts from reference TRBV30 and TRBJ2-6): SQTIHQWPATLVQPVGSPLSLECTVEGTSNPNLYWYRQAAGRGLQLLFYSVGIGQISSEVPQNLSASRPQDRQFILSSKKLLLSDSGFYLCAWSRDRTSSGANVLTFGAGSRLTVL.

V gene TRBV19 combines with J gene TRBJ1-1; D is possibly TRBD1 (5 bases). Trimming removed 8 bases at V and 7 bases at J, with 5 bases between. CDR3 length: 9 residues. The germline gives CDR1 LNHDA, CDR2 SQIVND (reference sequence). CDR3 sequence: CASDSEAFF. In DNA form, the CDR3 reads TGTGCCAGTGACAGTGAAGCTTTCTTT.

The CDR3 reads CASSYGTAGGMGGYTF. CDR3 DNA sequence: TGTGCCAGCAGTTATGGGACAGCGGGGGGAATGGGCGGCTACACCTTC. The J gene is TRBJ1-2, the V gene TRBV6-5, with TRBD1 matching over 7 bases. CDR3 length equals 16 residues. Per germline, CDR1 MNHEY and CDR2 SVGAGI. The V gene end was trimmed by 3 bases and the J gene end by 8 bases; junction bases not matched to a gene: 15.

This clone was seen only a few times. V is TRBV11-2 and J is TRBJ2-3; no reliable D call. Trimming removed 0 bases from V and 3 bases from J, with 10 bases in between. Germline values: CDR1 SGHAT, CDR2 FQNNGV. The CDR3 is 15 residues long. CDR3 DNA: TGTGCCAGCAGCTTAGATCGAATTAGAACAGATACGCAGTATTTT. This translates into CASSLDRIRTDTQYF. The whole variable domain, filled in from reference TRBV11-2 and TRBJ2-3, reads EAGVAQSPRYKIIEKRQSVAFWCNPISGHATLYWYQQILGQGPKLLIQFQNNGVVDDSQLPKDRFSAERLKGVDSTLKIQPAKLEDSAVYLCASSLDRIRTDTQYFGPGTRLTVL.

The chain has TRBV21-1 and TRBJ2-1; the table's D gene call, TRBD2, was not cross checked with the DNA. TRBV21-1 represents a pseudogene. This CDR3 is 19 amino acids long. The CDR3 DNA follows: TGTGCCAGCAGCAAAATAAAGTTGGGAGGAAAGAGCTCCTACAATGAGCAGTTCTTC. Translation gives CASSKIKLGGKSSYNEQFF.

In its sample, this clone was seen a few times. This rearrangement joins TRBV6-4 to TRBJ2-3; 8 nucleotides align to TRBD2. Losses at the gene ends were 3 bases for V and 1 base for J; bases not matched to a gene: 3. This CDR3 spans 15 amino acids. Germline lookup yields CDR1 MRHNA and CDR2 SNTAGT. The CDR3 region has the DNA TGTGCCAGCAGTGATAGCGGGGCGGGCACAGATACGCAGTATTTT. It codes for CASSDSGAGTDTQYF.

The rearrangement links TRBV29-1 to TRBJ1-1; 8 bases are a match to TRBD1. Unmatched junction bases numbered 8, after V lost 6 bases and J lost 5 bases. Germline V gene lookup returns CDR1 SQVTM and CDR2 ANQGSEA. The CDR3 has 13 amino acids. DNA of the CDR3: TGCAGCGTAGGACAGGGAAGGGGAACTGAAGCTTTCTTT. It yields the protein CSVGQGRGTEAFF.

The CDR3, as DNA: TGTGCCAGCAGCTTGGGACAGGGTCCCTACAATGAGCAGTTCTTC. Encoded protein: CASSLGQGPYNEQFF. The J gene is TRBJ2-1, the V gene TRBV7-9; 9 nucleotides line up with TRBD1. This CDR3 is 15 amino acids long. Germline V gene lookup returns CDR1 SEHNR and CDR2 FQNEAQ (reference sequence). With 3 bases clipped from V and 2 bases from J, the junction kept 2 bases outside the gene matches.

The table lists this clone with a few counts. The chain has TRBV11-2 and TRBJ2-5; tentative D call: TRBD2 (5 bases). The end of the DNA aligns better with TRBJ2-7, so the J call may be wrong. Per the germline V gene, CDR1 is SGHAT and CDR2 is FQNNGV. The CDR3 is made up of 15 amino acids. The CDR3 nucleotides read TGTGCCAGCAGCTTAGAAGGTTTAGCGACTTACGAGCAGTACTTC. This sequence encodes CASSLEGLATYEQYF.

The chain has TRBV28 and TRBJ2-7; weak D call: TRBD2 (5 bases). Trimming took off 4 bases at V and 6 bases at J, with 10 bases between the two ends. The germline gives CDR1 MDHEN, CDR2 SYDVKM. CDR3 length equals 12 residues. The CDR3 nucleotides read TGTGCCAGCAGTTACGGGGTAAGCGAGCAGTACTTC. Its translation: CASSYGVSEQYF.

The chain employs TRBV25-1 and TRBJ2-7; 7 bases agree with TRBD1. CDR3 length: 13 amino acids. The germline V gene has CDR1 MGHDK and CDR2 SYGVNS. V trimming: 3 bases; J trimming: 5 bases; junction bases outside the gene matches: 4. CDR3 coding DNA: TGTGCCAGCAGTGAGCTAGACAGGGACGAGCAGTACTTC. Translation gives CASSELDRDEQYF.

This sequence joins TRBV18 and TRBJ2-6; TRBD1 matches 7 bases. The CDR3 sequence is 17 residues long. Germline V CDR1 and CDR2: KGHSH, LQKENI. Trimming took 4 bases from V and 2 from J; bases not matched to a gene: 8. The CDR3 here is CASSRSLQGTGANVLTF. CDR3 nucleotide sequence: TGTGCCAGCTCACGGTCCTTACAGGGGACTGGGGCCAACGTCCTGACTTTC.

This clone was observed a single time. The V call is TRBV2, the J call TRBJ2-3; 12 nucleotides line up with TRBD2. CDR1 and CDR2 from the germline V gene are SNHLY and FYNNEI. The CDR3 has 17 amino acids. V was pared by 6 bases and J by 2 bases, with 9 bases of the junction left unmatched. Here the CDR3 DNA reads TGTGCCAGCAGGAGACGGACTAGCGGGGCGCCCACAGATACGCAGTATTTT. Residues: CASRRRTSGAPTDTQYF.

The gene calls are TRBV30 and TRBJ1-1; possibly TRBD1 for D (5 bases). The CDR3 sequence is 10 residues long. CDR1 is GTSNPN, CDR2 SVGIG, per germline (reference sequence). V shed 8 bases and J shed 6 bases, with 10 bases lying between them. CDR3 loop: CAGGEAEAFF. The CDR3 DNA sequence: TGTGCCGGGGGGGAAGCTGAAGCTTTCTTT.

V and J are TRBV29-1 and TRBJ1-2; 9 nucleotides align to TRBD1. V shed 2 bases and J 8 bases; nucleotides not matched to a gene: 6. The CDR3 loop spans 13 amino acids. The V gene's germline CDR1 is SQVTM and CDR2 ANQGSEA. CDR3: CSVETQGAGGYTF. For the CDR3, the DNA is TGCAGCGTTGAAACACAGGGGGCGGGGGGCTACACCTTC.

This chain uses TRBV27 with TRBJ2-5, with 8 positions matching TRBD2. There are 16 residues in the CDR3. J gave up 2 bases and V 6 bases, and 11 bases lay outside the gene matches. Germline CDR1 MNHEY, CDR2 SMNVEV (reference sequence). CDR3 bases: TGTGCCAGCAGCCTGTTCGCGGGGGGAGATCAAGAGACCCAGTACTTC. This sequence encodes CASSLFAGGDQETQYF.

J is TRBJ1-6 and V is TRBV14; D is perhaps TRBD1 (5 bases). The CDR3 covers 13 residues. Deletions cut 0 bases from V and 12 bases from J, with 9 bases between. Germline lookup yields CDR1 SGHDN and CDR2 FVKESK. DNA of the CDR3: TGTGCCAGCAGCCAAGATATCAGGGAACCCCTCCACTTT. Its translation is CASSQDIREPLHF.